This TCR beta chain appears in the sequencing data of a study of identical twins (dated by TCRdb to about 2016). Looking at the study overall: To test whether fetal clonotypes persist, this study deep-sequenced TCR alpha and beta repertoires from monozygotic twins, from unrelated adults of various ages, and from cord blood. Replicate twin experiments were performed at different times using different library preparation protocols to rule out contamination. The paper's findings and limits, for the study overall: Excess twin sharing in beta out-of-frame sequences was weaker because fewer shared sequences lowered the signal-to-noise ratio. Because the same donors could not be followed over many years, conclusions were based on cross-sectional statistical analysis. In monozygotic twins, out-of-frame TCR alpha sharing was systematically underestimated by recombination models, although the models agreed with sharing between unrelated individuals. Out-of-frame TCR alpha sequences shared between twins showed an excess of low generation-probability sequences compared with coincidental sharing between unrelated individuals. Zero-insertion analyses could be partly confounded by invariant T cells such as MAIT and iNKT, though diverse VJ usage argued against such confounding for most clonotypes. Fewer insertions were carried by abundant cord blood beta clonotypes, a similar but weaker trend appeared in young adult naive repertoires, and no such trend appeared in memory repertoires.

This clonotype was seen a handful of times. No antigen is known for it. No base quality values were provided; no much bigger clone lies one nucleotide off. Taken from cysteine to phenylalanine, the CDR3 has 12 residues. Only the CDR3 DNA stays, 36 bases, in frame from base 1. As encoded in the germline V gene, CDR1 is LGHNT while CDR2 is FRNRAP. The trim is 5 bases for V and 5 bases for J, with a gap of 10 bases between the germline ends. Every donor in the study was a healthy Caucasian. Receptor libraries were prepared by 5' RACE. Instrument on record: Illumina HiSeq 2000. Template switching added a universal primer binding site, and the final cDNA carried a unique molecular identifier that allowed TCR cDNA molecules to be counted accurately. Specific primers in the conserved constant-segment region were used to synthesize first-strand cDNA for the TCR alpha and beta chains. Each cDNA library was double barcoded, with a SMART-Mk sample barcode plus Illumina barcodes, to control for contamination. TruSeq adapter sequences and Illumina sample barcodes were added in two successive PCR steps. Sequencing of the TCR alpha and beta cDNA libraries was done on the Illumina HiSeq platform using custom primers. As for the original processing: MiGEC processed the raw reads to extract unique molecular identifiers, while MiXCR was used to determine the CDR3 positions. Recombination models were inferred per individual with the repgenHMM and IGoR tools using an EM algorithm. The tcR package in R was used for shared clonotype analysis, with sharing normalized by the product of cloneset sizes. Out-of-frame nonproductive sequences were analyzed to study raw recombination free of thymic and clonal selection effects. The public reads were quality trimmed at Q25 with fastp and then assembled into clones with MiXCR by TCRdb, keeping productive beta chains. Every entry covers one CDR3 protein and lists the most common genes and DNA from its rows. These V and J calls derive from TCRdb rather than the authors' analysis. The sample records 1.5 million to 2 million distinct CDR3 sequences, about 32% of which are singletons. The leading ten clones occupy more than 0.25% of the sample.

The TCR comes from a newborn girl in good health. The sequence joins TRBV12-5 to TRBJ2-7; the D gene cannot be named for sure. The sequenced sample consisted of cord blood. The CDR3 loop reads CASGRSQNEQYF. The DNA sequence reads TGTGCTAGTGGTCGCTCACAGAACGAGCAGTACTTC.